A selection of T cell receptor beta chains follows, all from one sample in a study of cytomegalovirus exposure and HLA in healthy donors. The data were produced by immunoSEQ multiplex PCR, yet TCRdb's version contains in-frame clones alone and is incomplete. The table records roughly 130,000 clones, 75% to 90% of them present only once. The sample taken for sequencing was PBMCs. The receptors originated from a man aged 35-49 years in good health and CMV-seronegative. CDR3s include the opening cysteine and the closing phenylalanine or tryptophan. The D gene is left open where the match is weak. A row's size may be missing; if present it is once, few, many or a size class.

j_gene	v_gene	d_gene	abundance	CDR3nt	CDR3aa
TRBJ1-1	TRBV28	NA	once	TGTGCCAGCAGCCCGAGTGCGGCGGGGAGCACTGAAGCTTTCTTT	CASSPSAAGSTEAFF
TRBJ1-1	TRBV5-1	NA	few	TGCGCCAGCAGCTTGGACAGGAACACTGAAGCTTTCTTT	CASSLDRNTEAFF
TRBJ2-7	TRBV2	TRBD1	NA	TGTGCCAGCGGACAGGCCCGCGAGCAGTACTTC	CASGQAREQYF
TRBJ1-1	TRBV7-9	NA	NA	TGTGCCAGCAGCACGCCAGTCCACGGGACACCGAACACTGAAGCTTTCTTT	CASSTPVHGTPNTEAFF
TRBJ1-1	TRBV7-9	NA	NA	TGTTCCAGCAGCTCGACAGGAGAAACTGAAGCTTTCTTT	CSSSSTGETEAFF
TRBJ2-7	TRBV5-6	TRBD2	NA	TGTGCCAGCAGCGTAGACAGGGGGCGACTAGCGGGAGCCTACGAGCAGTACTTC	CASSVDRGRLAGAYEQYF
TRBJ1-1	TRBV6-6	TRBD1	once	TGTGCCAGCAGGCAACAGGGGGGGGGCACTGAAGCTTTCTTT	CASRQQGGGTEAFF
TRBJ2-3	TRBV6-6	TRBD1	NA	TGTGCTTCGCGAGGGACAGCCTACAGCACAGATACGCAGTATTTT	CASRGTAYSTDTQYF
TRBJ1-5	TRBV27	TRBD1	NA	TGTGCCAGCAGTTTATACAGGGGAGTTCAGCCCCAGCATTTT	CASSLYRGVQPQHF
TRBJ1-3	TRBV10-3	TRBD1	NA	TGTGCCATCAGCTCCGGACAGGGGGTCGGAAACACCATATATTTT	CAISSGQGVGNTIYF
TRBJ2-7	TRBV5-1	NA	NA	TGCGCCAGCAACCCGGGGATTCCCTCTTACGAGCAGTACTTC	CASNPGIPSYEQYF
TRBJ2-7	TRBV6-1	TRBD2	NA	TGTGCCAGTAGGACTAGCGGGCCCTACGAGCAGTACTTC	CASRTSGPYEQYF
TRBJ1-5	TRBV30	TRBD1	NA	TGTGCCTGGAGAGCGACAGGGCTGCAGCCCCAGCATTTT	CAWRATGLQPQHF
TRBJ1-4	TRBV27	NA	NA	TGTGCCAGCAGATCCGCCTGGAGTGTGGAGGAAGAAAAACTGTTTTTT	CASRSAWSVEEEKLFF
TRBJ2-7	TRBV15	NA	NA	TGTGCCACCAGCAGAGAGCCAGGCCTTACGACCTACGAGCAGTACTTC	CATSREPGLTTYEQYF
TRBJ1-4	TRBV7-9	NA	NA	TGTGCCAGCAGCTTACTACAGGGTAGCGAAAAACTGTTTTTT	CASSLLQGSEKLFF
TRBJ1-1	TRBV28	NA	NA	TGTGCCAGCACCCGGCAGGCGAACACTGAAGCTTTCTTT	CASTRQANTEAFF
TRBJ1-5	TRBV2	TRBD1	NA	TGTGCCAGCAGTGTTGACAGGGGTCAAGGCAATCAGCCCCAGCATTTT	CASSVDRGQGNQPQHF
TRBJ1-1	TRBV7-9	NA	NA	TGTGCCAGCAGCTTTTCCAGGGTCACTGAAGCTTTCTTT	CASSFSRVTEAFF
TRBJ2-7	TRBV9	NA	NA	TGTGCCAGCAGCAACCGGGACACTAACTACGAGCAGTACTTC	CASSNRDTNYEQYF
TRBJ2-5	TRBV5-1	NA	few	TGCGCCAGCAGCTTGGGCGCACCCTCAGGGACCCAGTACTTC	CASSLGAPSGTQYF
TRBJ1-1	TRBV7-2	TRBD1	NA	TGTGCCAGCAGCTTTGGGCAGGGGGCCACTGAAGCTTTCTTT	CASSFGQGATEAFF
TRBJ2-3	TRBV28	NA	NA	TGTGCCAGCAGTCGCCGCGATGGGGGCCTCACAGATACGCAGTATTTT	CASSRRDGGLTDTQYF
TRBJ2-1	TRBV4-2	NA	NA	TGTGCCAGCAGCCAAGATCGGGCGAGGGATGAGCAGTTCTTC	CASSQDRARDEQFF
TRBJ2-3	TRBV7-8	NA	NA	TGTGCCAGCAGCTTACAGGGGTCAGATACGCAGTATTTT	CASSLQGSDTQYF
TRBJ2-7	TRBV6-5	NA	NA	TGTGCCAGCAGGAGAGGGGCTAGCGCTGACTACGAGCAGTACTTC	CASRRGASADYEQYF
TRBJ2-3	TRBV6-6	NA	few	TGTGCCAGCAGTTACGCCGGAGTTGCAGATACGCAGTATTTT	CASSYAGVADTQYF
TRBJ1-1	TRBV15	TRBD1	few	TGTGCCACCAGCAGGGACAGGGACGGCACTGAAGCTTTCTTT	CATSRDRDGTEAFF
TRBJ2-5	TRBV29-1	NA	NA	TGCAGCGTTTATGGGGGGCAAGAGACCCAGTACTTC	CSVYGGQETQYF
TRBJ2-6	TRBV18	TRBD2	NA	TGTGCCAGCTCACTAGCGGGGTACTCTGGGGCCAACGTCCTGACTTTC	CASSLAGYSGANVLTF